Shown below are 15 T cell receptor beta chains from a single sample sequenced in a study of neurological immune-mediated disorders. TCRdb re-analysed the 5' RACE reads in MiXCR, keeping a single row per CDR3 protein. The data contain tens of thousands of distinct CDR3 sequences, 4.5% of them singletons. The sample taken for sequencing was PBMCs. The receptors derive from a man aged 25 to 40 with multiple sclerosis.

In its sample, this clonotype was seen many times. The V gene is TRBV14, the J gene TRBJ2-1, with D hard to call. CDR1 is SGHDN and CDR2 is FVKESK in the germline V gene. This CDR3 region has 14 residues. The V gene lost 2 bases and the J gene lost 5 bases, with 10 bases spanning the gap. CDR3 loop: CASSQWGTDNEQFF. The DNA of the CDR3 is TGTGCCAGCAGCCAATGGGGAACCGACAATGAGCAGTTCTTC.

This clonotype was detected ten times or more. The chain combines TRBV2 with TRBJ1-1; unclear D gene. This CDR3 has 12 amino acids. V was cut by 7 bases and J by 5 bases, with 11 bases left in between. Germline V gene sequence: CDR1 SNHLY, CDR2 FYNNEI. CDR3 sequence reads: CASKSEGTEAFF. CDR3 nucleotides: TGTGCCAGCAAAAGTGAAGGGACTGAAGCTTTCTTT. Using reference TRBV2 and TRBJ1-1 for the parts outside the CDR3, the full variable domain is EPEVTQTPSHQVTQMGQEVILRCVPISNHLYFYWYRQILGQKVEFLVSFYNNEISEKSEIFDDQFSVERPDGSNFTLKIRSTKLEDSAMYFCASKSEGTEAFFGQGTRLTVV.

This clonotype was found many times. V is TRBV27 and J is TRBJ2-6, with 10 positions matching TRBD1. The CDR3 runs to 18 residues. Germline trimming cut 5 bases from V and 0 bases from J; bases unmatched to any gene: 7. Germline CDR1 and CDR2: MNHEY and SMNVEV (reference sequence). The CDR3 here is CASSRRDRGASGANVLTF. The CDR3 nucleotides read TGTGCCAGCAGTCGTCGGGACAGGGGTGCCTCTGGGGCCAACGTCCTGACTTTC.

This clonotype has at least ten counts. The chain couples TRBV14 to TRBJ2-3, with D maybe TRBD2 (5 bases). The CDR3 is 16 residues long. The germline V gene encodes CDR1 SGHDN and CDR2 FVKESK. Trimming stripped 4 bases from V and 3 bases from J, with 17 bases between. DNA for the CDR3: TGTGCCAGCAGCCCCCAGACCGGGGTTTGGACAGATACGCAGTATTTT. Protein sequence: CASSPQTGVWTDTQYF.

This clonotype was seen at least ten times. The rearrangement joins TRBV20-1 to TRBJ1-2, with 8 bases lining up with TRBD1. The germline V gene has CDR1 DFQATT and CDR2 SNEGSKA (reference sequence). The V and J ends lost 2 bases and 4 bases, in that order; junction bases with no gene match: 3. The CDR3 consists of 13 residues. This CDR3 reads CSARPTGVYGYTF. The CDR3 DNA is TGCAGTGCTAGACCGACAGGGGTCTATGGCTACACCTTC.

This chain uses TRBV20-1 with TRBJ2-1; perhaps TRBD2 as D (5 bases). V was shortened by 0 bases and J by 7 bases, with 19 bases between the two germline ends. Germline V lookup: CDR1 DFQATT, CDR2 SNEGSKA (reference sequence). The CDR3 length is 16 residues. CDR3 in amino acids: CSARDFRTGNYNEQFF. CDR3 nucleotides: TGCAGTGCTAGAGATTTTAGGACGGGAAACTATAATGAGCAGTTCTTC.

The table lists this clonotype with many counts. The chain joins TRBV12-3 or TRBV12-4 to TRBJ1-5; a possible D gene is TRBD1 (5 bases). V was clipped by 6 bases and J by 3 bases, with 12 bases between them. The CDR3 loop spans 14 amino acids. The CDR3 DNA follows: TGTGCCAGCAGCCCAGACAGAATCAATCAGCCCCAGCATTTT. Translating gives CASSPDRINQPQHF.

This clonotype occurred many times. The chain links TRBV7-8 to TRBJ2-3; possible D gene TRBD2, 5 bases. The germline gives CDR1 SGHVS, CDR2 FQNEAQ. V was cut by 6 bases and J by 1 base, with 8 bases left in between. This CDR3 has 13 amino acids. CDR3: CASRTGGTDTQYF. CDR3 nucleotide sequence: TGTGCCAGCAGAACCGGGGGCACAGATACGCAGTATTTT. The whole variable domain, remainder taken from reference TRBV7-8 and TRBJ2-3, is GAGVSQSPRYKVAKRGQDVALRCDPISGHVSLFWYQQALGQGPEFLTYFQNEAQLDKSGLPSDRFFAERPEGSVSTLKIQRTQQEDSAVYLCASRTGGTDTQYFGPGTRLTVL.

Concerning this clonotype itself: One junction end disagrees with the germline gene, perhaps due to a read error. The V gene is TRBV2, the J gene TRBJ2-4; TRBD1 agrees at 10 bases. CDR3 length: 12 residues. In germline, CDR1 is SNHLY, CDR2 FYNNEI. The CDR3 DNA reads TGTGCCAGTTCGAAAAGTGGGACAGGGGTGGACTTC. It is translated as CASSKSGTGVDF.

This clonotype was recorded many times. The V call is TRBV29-1, the J call TRBJ1-1, with TRBD1 identical over 8 bases. Unmatched junction bases numbered 8, after V lost 4 bases and J lost 4 bases. The CDR3 sequence is 14 residues long. CDR1 is SQVTM and CDR2 is ANQGSEA in the germline V gene. CDR3 loop: CSVVTGVRSTEAFF. The CDR3 coding sequence is TGCAGCGTTGTGACAGGGGTGAGGAGCACTGAAGCTTTCTTT.

The sample holds a few counts of this clonotype. The germline gene is not matched at one end of the junction; a read error may be the cause. The chain has TRBV7-2 and TRBJ1-5; no reliable D call. The CDR3 is 15 residues long. Germline V gene sequence: CDR1 SGHTA, CDR2 FQGNSA. CDR3 protein: CASSLAPSFNQPQNF. The CDR3 DNA follows: TGTGCCAGCAGCTTAGCGCCCAGCTTCAATCAGCCCCAGAATTTT.

On this clonotype itself: Possible read error: a much larger clone is one base away. The chain uses TRBV5-1 and TRBJ2-4; 10 bases agree with TRBD1. Per germline, CDR1 SGHRS and CDR2 YFSETQ. V shed 0 bases and J 10 bases; nucleotides not matched to a gene: 7. CDR3 length: 15 residues. CDR3 protein: CASSLGSGQGKIQYF. CDR3 in DNA: TGCGCCAGCAGCTTGGGGTCGGGACAGGGGAAAATTCAGTACTTC. Looking up the rest from reference TRBV5-1 and TRBJ2-4 gives the full variable domain: KAGVTQTPRYLIKTRGQQVTLSCSPISGHRSVSWYQQTPGQGLQFLFEYFSETQRNKGNFPGRFSGRQFSNSRSEMNVSTLELGDSALYLCASSLGSGQGKIQYFGAGTRLSVL.

The rearrangement uses TRBV28 and TRBJ1-1; D remains ambiguous. This CDR3 has 16 residues. The germline CDR1 and CDR2 sequences are MDHEN and SYDVKM. V was trimmed by 5 bases and J by 2 bases, leaving 18 bases between them. CDR3 protein: CASSPYFGDRNTEAFF. In DNA form, the CDR3 reads TGTGCCAGCAGTCCTTATTTTGGGGATCGTAACACTGAAGCTTTCTTT. Based on the CDR3 plus reference TRBV28 and TRBJ1-1, the full variable domain is DVKVTQSSRYLVKRTGEKVFLECVQDMDHENMFWYRQDPGLGLRLIYFSYDVKMKEKGDIPEGYSVSREKKERFSLILESASTNQTSMYLCASSPYFGDRNTEAFFGQGTRLTVV.

In regard to this clonotype: The junction does not match germline at one end; this may be a read error. CDR3 in amino acids: CSVGTPNQPQNF. DNA for the CDR3: TGCAGCGTTGGGACGCCCAATCAGCCCCAGAATTTT. This rearrangement joins TRBV29-1 to TRBJ1-5, with unresolved D. There are 12 residues in the CDR3. Germline CDR1 is SQVTM and CDR2 is ANQGSEA.

This clonotype has at least ten counts. The chain uses TRBV5-1 and TRBJ1-2; weak D call: TRBD1 (5 bases). Germline V gene lookup returns CDR1 SGHRS and CDR2 YFSETQ. V was cut by 4 bases and J by 2 bases, with 9 bases left in between. The CDR3 runs to 13 residues. The CDR3 reads CASSLGGNYGYTF. CDR3 sequence (DNA): TGCGCCAGCAGCCTCGGGGGAAACTATGGCTACACCTTC.